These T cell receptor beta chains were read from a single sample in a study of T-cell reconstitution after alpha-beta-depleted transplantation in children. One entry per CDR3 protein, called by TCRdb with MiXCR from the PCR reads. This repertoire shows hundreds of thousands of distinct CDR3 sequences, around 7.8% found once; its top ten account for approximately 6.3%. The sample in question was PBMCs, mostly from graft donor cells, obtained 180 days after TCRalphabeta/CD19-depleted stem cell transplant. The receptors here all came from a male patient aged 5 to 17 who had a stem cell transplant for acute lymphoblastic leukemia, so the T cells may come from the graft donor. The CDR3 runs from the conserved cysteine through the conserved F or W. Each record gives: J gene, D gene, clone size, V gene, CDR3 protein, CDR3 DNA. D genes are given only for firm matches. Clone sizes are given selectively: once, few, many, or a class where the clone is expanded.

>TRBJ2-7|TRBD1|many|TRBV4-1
CASSHVGTASYEQYF
TGCGCCAGCAGCCATGTGGGGACAGCCTCCTACGAGCAGTACTTC
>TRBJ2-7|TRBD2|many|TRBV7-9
CASRPLAAQYF
TGTGCCAGCAGGCCACTAGCGGCTCAGTACTTC
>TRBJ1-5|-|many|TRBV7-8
CASSLDGGPSNQPQHF
TGTGCCAGCAGCTTAGACGGGGGGCCTAGCAATCAGCCCCAGCATTTT
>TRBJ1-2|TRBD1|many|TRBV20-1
CSATRDSHGYTF
TGCAGTGCTACCCGGGACAGTCATGGCTACACCTTC
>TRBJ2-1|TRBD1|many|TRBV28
CASRQQGHSYNEQFF
TGTGCCAGCAGACAACAGGGGCACTCCTACAATGAGCAGTTCTTC
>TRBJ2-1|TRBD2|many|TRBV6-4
CASTGGPFSYNEQFF
TGTGCCAGCACGGGAGGGCCTTTCTCCTACAATGAGCAGTTCTTC
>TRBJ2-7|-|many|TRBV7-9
CASSLGPGAEQYF
TGTGCCAGCAGCTTAGGCCCGGGGGCCGAGCAGTACTTC
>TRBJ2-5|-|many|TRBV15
CATSRDERGTQYF
TGTGCCACCAGCAGAGATGAACGGGGGACCCAGTACTTC
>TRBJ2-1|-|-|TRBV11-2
CASSLELAGGRRDEQFF
TGTGCCAGCAGCTTAGAGTTGGCAGGGGGGCGAAGGGATGAGCAGTTCTTC
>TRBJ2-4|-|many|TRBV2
CASSEFPGPAAKNIQYF
TGTGCCAGCAGTGAGTTCCCGGGGCCGGCAGCCAAAAACATTCAGTACTTC
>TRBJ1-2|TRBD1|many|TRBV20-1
CSARDGTGGYGYTF
TGCAGTGCTAGAGATGGGACAGGGGGGTATGGCTACACCTTC
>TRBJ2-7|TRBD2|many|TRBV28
CASRSSGRAIYEQYF
TGTGCCAGCAGGTCTAGCGGGAGGGCCATCTACGAGCAGTACTTC
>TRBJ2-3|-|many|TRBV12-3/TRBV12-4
CASTTGGPTDTQYF
TGTGCCAGCACAACGGGGGGCCCCACAGATACGCAGTATTTT
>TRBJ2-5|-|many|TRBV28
CASSTRQVPSSQYF
TGTGCCAGCAGTACCCGGCAGGTCCCCTCATCCCAGTACTTC
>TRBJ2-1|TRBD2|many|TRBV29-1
CSVSRTSGGEGEQFF
TGCAGCGTTTCCAGGACTAGCGGGGGCGAGGGTGAGCAGTTCTTC
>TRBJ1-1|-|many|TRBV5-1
CASTLDRNTEAFF
TGCGCCAGCACCCTGGACAGGAACACTGAAGCTTTCTTT
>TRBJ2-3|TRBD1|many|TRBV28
CASSSTGTTDTQYF
TGTGCCAGCAGTTCGACAGGGACCACAGATACGCAGTATTTT
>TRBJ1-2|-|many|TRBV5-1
CASSLDGPQNYGYTF
TGCGCCAGCAGCTTGGATGGACCCCAGAACTATGGCTACACCTTC
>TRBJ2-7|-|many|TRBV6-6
CASSYPGGGEQYF
TGTGCCAGCAGTTACCCAGGAGGGGGCGAGCAGTACTTC
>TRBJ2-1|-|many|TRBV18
CASSNWKSSYNEQFF
TGTGCCAGCTCAAACTGGAAATCCTCCTACAATGAGCAGTTCTTC
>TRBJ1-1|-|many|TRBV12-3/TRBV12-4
CASSENTEAFF
TGTGCCAGCAGCGAGAACACTGAAGCTTTCTTT
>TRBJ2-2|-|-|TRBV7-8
CASSLAGWGTANTGELFF
TGTGCCAGCAGCTTAGCAGGATGGGGGACCGCGAACACCGGGGAGCTGTTTTTT
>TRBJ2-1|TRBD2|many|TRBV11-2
CASSLDHSGRALHSSYNEQFF
TGTGCCAGCAGCTTAGACCATAGCGGGAGGGCCCTTCACAGCTCCTACAATGAGCAGTTCTTC
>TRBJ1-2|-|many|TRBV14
CASSQDIASGYGYTF
TGTGCCAGCAGCCAAGATATAGCCTCGGGCTATGGCTACACCTTC
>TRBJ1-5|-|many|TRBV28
CASSVVPHSGQPQHF
TGTGCCAGCAGTGTAGTGCCCCATTCGGGACAGCCCCAGCATTTT
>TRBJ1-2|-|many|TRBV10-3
CAISAGTPLGYTF
TGTGCCATCAGCGCCGGGACCCCATTGGGCTACACCTTC
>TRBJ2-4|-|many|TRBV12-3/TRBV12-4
CASSLHGTLNIQYF
TGTGCCAGCAGTCTACACGGGACCTTAAACATTCAGTACTTC
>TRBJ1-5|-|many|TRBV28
CASSRGGDQPQHF
TGTGCCAGCAGCCGGGGCGGCGATCAGCCCCAGCATTTT
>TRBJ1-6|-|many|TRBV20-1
CSAGGLSSYNSPLHF
TGCAGTGCAGGAGGCCTCAGCTCCTATAATTCACCCCTCCACTTT
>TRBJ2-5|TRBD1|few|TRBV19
CASSISRGQGQETQYF
TGTGCCAGTAGTATCAGCCGGGGACAGGGCCAAGAGACCCAGTACTTC
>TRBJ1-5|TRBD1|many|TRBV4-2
CASSGETGDQPQHF
TGTGCCAGCAGCGGGGAAACAGGGGATCAGCCCCAGCATTTT
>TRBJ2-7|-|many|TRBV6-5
CASSSPPPPGPYEQYF
TGTGCCAGCAGTTCCCCGCCTCCTCCGGGACCCTACGAGCAGTACTTC
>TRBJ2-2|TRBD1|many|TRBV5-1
CASSLGQGVGELFF
TGCGCCAGCAGCTTGGGACAGGGGGTCGGGGAGCTGTTTTTT